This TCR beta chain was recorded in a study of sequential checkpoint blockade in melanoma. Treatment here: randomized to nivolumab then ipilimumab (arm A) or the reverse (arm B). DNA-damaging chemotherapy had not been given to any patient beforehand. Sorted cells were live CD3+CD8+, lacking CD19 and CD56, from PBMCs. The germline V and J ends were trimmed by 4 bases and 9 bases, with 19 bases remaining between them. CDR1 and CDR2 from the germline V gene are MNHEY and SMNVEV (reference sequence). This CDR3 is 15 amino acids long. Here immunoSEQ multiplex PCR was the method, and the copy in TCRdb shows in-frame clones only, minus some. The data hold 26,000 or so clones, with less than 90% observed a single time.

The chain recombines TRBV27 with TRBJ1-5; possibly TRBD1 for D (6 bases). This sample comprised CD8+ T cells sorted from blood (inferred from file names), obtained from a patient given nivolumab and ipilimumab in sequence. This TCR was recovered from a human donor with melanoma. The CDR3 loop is CASSYQGTRFWPQHF. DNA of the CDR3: TGTGCCAGCAGTTACCAAGGGACAAGGTTCTGGCCCCAGCATTTT.